The clone carrying this T cell receptor (beta chain) was recorded once. The sample originates from a study of CD8 T cells in Susac syndrome. As controls, healthy donors matched for age and sex were used. An amount of RNA that ranged from roughly 0.5 to 1 ug was reverse transcribed with random hexamers. Amplification of TCR beta CDR3 was carried out by immunoSEQ multiplex PCR, which covered 54 Vbeta and 13 Jbeta segments. Each CDR3 protein gets one entry after TCRdb re-called the immunoSEQ multiplex PCR reads with MiXCR. Among approximately 120,000 distinct CDR3 sequences listed, less than 97% were seen once. Germline CDR1 is SGHTA and CDR2 is FQGNSA. V lost 0 bases to trimming and J lost 7 bases, with 7 bases between them. This CDR3 comprises 12 residues.

Sequenced material: CD4+ T cells from PBMCs. V is TRBV7-2 and J is TRBJ2-7; D remains unclear. This receptor was taken from a human donor in good health. The CDR3 loop reads CASSLARREQYF. The CDR3, as DNA: TGTGCCAGCAGCTTAGCTCGGCGGGAGCAGTACTTC.